This T cell receptor (beta chain) was observed in a study of blood T cell repertoires in COVID-19 (dated by TCRdb to 2020 to 2021). Background for the entire study: Samples covering the acute and convalescent phases of COVID-19 were provided by collaborators in the United States, Italy and Spain. The prospective study material was composed of cDNA or gDNA derived from T cells, B-cell-depleted T cells, or PBMCs. Subjects who had been exposed to COVID-19, were actively infected with it, or had recovered from it provided the deeply sampled blood TCRbeta repertoires that made up the dataset. The repertoires were released in a freely available public database intended as a resource for research on the immune response to SARS-CoV-2. The samples were drawn from two sources: the first 160 participants of the ongoing ImmuneRACE study, and 1,200 or so subjects contributed by 6 global collaborators. A de-identified subject ID, COVID-19 status, age in years and sex were almost always included in the sample metadata. Where HLA class I and class II types were available, the types were taken from metadata supplied by the sample provider, not from assay-based typing. What the authors observed across the whole study: Clinical and demographic metadata were provided uncurated, with the amount varying by source and participant.

The collaborating institutions used their own protocols to collect whole blood in K2EDTA tubes. For TCRbeta analysis, collaborators shipped samples as frozen whole blood, isolated PBMCs, or DNA extracted from either of those sample types. V sheds 0 bases and J sheds 7 bases, leaving 22 bases between their ends. Reading the germline V gene (reference sequence) gives CDR1 GTSNPN and CDR2 SVGIG. Its CDR3 holds 18 amino acids, cysteine through phenylalanine. Only CDR3 DNA remains: 54 bases, in frame from the first base. A word on this clone: No cognate antigen has been identified for it. No base quality values were provided; no much bigger clone lies one nucleotide off.

TCRbeta CDR3 regions were amplified from genomic DNA by means of the immunoSEQ Assay, a bias-controlled multiplex PCR. Per the source publication's procedure: Nucleated cell counts per sample were estimated from amplification of reference gene primers within the assay. To quantify the absolute abundance of each unique TCRbeta CDR3 rearrangement, sequence reads were collapsed and filtered. Productive Simpson clonality was computed per sample as the square root of Simpson's diversity index over productive rearrangements. TCRdb's version of the immuneACCESS table is confined to in-frame rearrangements and falls short of the full clone set. An unresolved V gene accounts for under half of the shortfall where checked; the remainder is of unknown origin. V and J calls and clone size are copied from that table; D and trimming were computed from the DNA. The sample table shows about 210,000 clones, and around four fifths are seen once. Around 2.5% of the sample is taken by the ten largest.

The sequence was obtained from a middle-aged woman with active or convalescent COVID-19. What was sequenced was peripheral blood. The chain is assembled from TRBV30 and TRBJ1-6; matching of 6 bases hints at TRBD1 as the D gene. The CDR3 reads CAWSVPFLGGAANSPLHF. The base sequence is TGTGCCTGGAGTGTACCGTTCTTAGGGGGGGCAGCCAATTCACCCCTCCACTTT.